Presented here are 12 T cell receptor beta chains from one specimen sequenced in a study of T cells after yellow fever vaccination. TCRdb called the 5' RACE reads again in MiXCR, with one record for every CDR3 protein. The data show 95,000 to 150,000 distinct CDR3 sequences, around 15% seen once. The source material was CD8+ T cells sorted from PBMCs, sampled 5 days after the yellow fever booster vaccination. The source is a man younger than 35 who received the YFV17D yellow fever vaccine.

J is TRBJ1-1 and V is TRBV4-1; no clear D gene. There are 13 residues in the CDR3. V was shortened by 0 bases and J by 8 bases, with 10 bases between the two germline ends. Germline CDR1 MGHRA, CDR2 YSYEKL. CDR3 loop: CASSQEVGTEAFF. CDR3 in DNA: TGCGCCAGCAGCCAAGAAGTGGGCACAGAAGCTTTCTTT.

The chain has TRBV20-1 and TRBJ1-1; 8 bases fit TRBD1. The CDR3 is made up of 13 amino acids. J lost 5 bases, V lost 6 bases, and 8 bases had no gene match. Germline CDR1 reads DFQATT; CDR2 reads SNEGSKA (reference sequence). The CDR3: CSASGTGQTEAFF. In DNA form, the CDR3 reads TGCAGTGCCAGTGGGACAGGCCAAACTGAAGCTTTCTTT.

The rearrangement joins TRBV4-1 to TRBJ1-1; D remains unclear. This CDR3 spans 14 amino acids. Trimming left V 5 bases short and J 3 bases short, with 13 bases between. Germline V gene lookup returns CDR1 MGHRA and CDR2 YSYEKL. This chain's CDR3 is CASSSRVVDTEAFF. CDR3 nucleotides: TGCGCCAGCAGCTCGCGGGTTGTCGACACTGAAGCTTTCTTT.

This clonotype has only a few counts. The chain employs TRBV27 and TRBJ1-1; D remains unclear. Trimming took 6 bases from V and 1 from J, leaving 15 bases between them. Germline values: CDR1 MNHEY, CDR2 SMNVEV (reference sequence). There are 15 residues in the CDR3. CDR3 bases: TGTGCCAGCAGCCATGGATTTGGGAAGAACACTGAAGCTTTCTTT. It encodes CASSHGFGKNTEAFF.

This clonotype has more than one count but fewer than ten. The J gene is TRBJ1-1, the V gene TRBV7-2, with D unresolved. Per the germline V gene, CDR1 is SGHTA and CDR2 is FQGNSA. Trimming pared 5 bases from V and 6 bases from J, leaving 10 bases between. This CDR3 has 12 amino acids. CDR3 nucleotides: TGTGCCAGCAGCGGCAGCTTGCCTGAAGCTTTCTTT. Protein: CASSGSLPEAFF. Based on the CDR3 plus reference TRBV7-2 and TRBJ1-1, the full variable domain is GAGVSQSPSNKVTEKGKDVELRCDPISGHTALYWYRQSLGQGLEFLIYFQGNSAPDKSGLPSDRFSAERTGGSVSTLTIQRTQQEDSAVYLCASSGSLPEAFFGQGTRLTVV.

Many counts were recorded for this clonotype. V and J are TRBV20-1 and TRBJ1-1; 11 bases fit TRBD1. The V gene end was trimmed by 3 bases and the J gene end by 3 bases; junction bases not matched to a gene: 3. Germline V gene lookup returns CDR1 DFQATT and CDR2 SNEGSKA (reference sequence). This CDR3 has 14 amino acids. The CDR3 reads CSARGTGGDTEAFF. The CDR3, as DNA: TGCAGTGCTAGGGGGACAGGGGGGGACACTGAAGCTTTCTTT.

The rearrangement links TRBV4-3 to TRBJ1-2; D call uncertain. The CDR3 is 16 residues long. V dropped 4 bases and J dropped 3 bases, with 18 bases sitting between them. Germline CDR1 LGHNA, CDR2 YSLEER. Here the CDR3 reads CASSLWGFGVDYGYTF. CDR3 coding DNA: TGCGCCAGCAGCCTTTGGGGTTTCGGGGTAGACTATGGCTACACCTTC.

The V call is TRBV4-3, the J call TRBJ2-7; possibly TRBD1 for D (5 bases). The germline V gene has CDR1 LGHNA and CDR2 YSLEER. The CDR3 extends over 18 amino acids. The V and J ends lost 0 bases and 4 bases respectively, with 22 bases between them. CDR3 region: CASSQDGLSGAAGYEQYF. The CDR3 DNA follows: TGCGCCAGCAGCCAAGATGGGCTAAGTGGGGCGGCTGGGTACGAGCAGTACTTC.

The rearrangement joins TRBV12-3 or TRBV12-4 to TRBJ2-7, with 12 nucleotides matching TRBD1. The trim removed 5 bases at V and 7 bases at J, leaving 6 bases unmatched. There are 14 residues in the CDR3. As DNA, the CDR3 is TGTGCCAGCAGTCTAGGGGACAGGGGGCAAGAGCAGTACTTC. This gives the protein CASSLGDRGQEQYF.

In this sample, this clonotype turned up a few times. The gene calls are TRBV13 and TRBJ2-1, with TRBD2 as a possible D gene (6 bases). V shed 5 bases and J shed 5 bases, with 16 bases lying between them. The length of the CDR3 is 15 residues. Germline values: CDR1 PRHDT, CDR2 FYEKMQ (reference sequence). CDR3 residues: CASSGRGAGNNEQFF. The DNA of the CDR3 is TGTGCCAGCAGCGGCCGGGGTGCGGGGAACAATGAGCAGTTCTTC.

The genes are TRBV27 and TRBJ2-3; 10 bases fit TRBD1. There are 16 residues in the CDR3. CDR1 and CDR2 from the germline V gene are MNHEY and SMNVEV (reference sequence). V was pared by 6 bases and J by 6 bases, with 12 bases of the junction left unmatched. The CDR3 sequence: CASRPRTGGFLDTQYF. The CDR3 region has the DNA TGTGCCAGCAGACCTCGGACAGGGGGTTTTCTGGATACGCAGTATTTT.

This clonotype was counted only a few times. The V gene is TRBV5-5, the J gene TRBJ2-5; maybe TRBD1 (6 bases). Between the trimmed V and J ends, which lost 4 bases and 2 bases, there was a span of 15 bases. The CDR3 sequence is 15 residues long. Germline loops: CDR1 SGHKS, CDR2 YYEKEE (reference sequence). The CDR3 nucleotides read TGTGCCAGCAGCCCCGGGACACTGGGGCAAGAGACCCAGTACTTC. It translates to CASSPGTLGQETQYF.